The 21 T cell receptor beta chains listed next were all sequenced from one sample in a study of CD8+CD57+ T cells in acquired aplastic anemia. CDR3 and TCR beta VDJ profiling relied on genomic DNA as the template. TCRdb redid the calling of the reads with MiXCR, one entry per CDR3 protein. The table lists roughly 500,000 distinct CDR3 sequences, over 25% of them singletons. Patients who underwent sequencing had shown CD8+CD57+ cell expansion by flow cytometry. Sequences were obtained from sorted CD4+, CD8+, or CD8+CD57+ T cells (not recorded which) from PBMCs. The receptors shown here come from a human donor with aplastic anemia.

V gene TRBV25-1 combines with J gene TRBJ1-2, with D unclear. The germline V gene has CDR1 MGHDK and CDR2 SYGVNS. With 6 bases removed from V and 8 bases from J, the gap between germline ends came to 19 bases. This CDR3 spans 14 amino acids. The CDR3 sequence: CASSQDGGRVGYTF. Here the CDR3 DNA reads TGTGCCAGCAGCCAAGATGGAGGTCGGGTCGGCTACACCTTC.

This clonotype was picked up a small number of times. The rearrangement links TRBV11-2 to TRBJ1-5; D possibly corresponds to TRBD1 (5 bases). The CDR3 runs 15 residues. V shed 4 bases and J shed 5 bases, with 15 bases lying between them. CDR1 and CDR2 from the germline V gene are SGHAT and FQNNGV. The CDR3: CASSYTGDADQPQHF. The CDR3 nucleotides read TGTGCCAGCAGCTACACGGGGGACGCCGATCAGCCCCAGCATTTT.

The V and J genes are TRBV12-3 or TRBV12-4 and TRBJ1-6, with D unclear. This CDR3 is built from 14 residues. V shed 5 bases and J shed 7 bases, with 12 bases lying between them. CDR3 nucleotides: TGTGCCAGCAGTCCCAGCGCGCGAAATTCACCCCTCCACTTT. It translates to CASSPSARNSPLHF.

The rearrangement joins TRBV6-5 to TRBJ1-2, with D unclear. V was shortened by 0 bases and J by 0 bases, with 8 bases between the two germline ends. This CDR3 has 15 amino acids. CDR1 is MNHEY, CDR2 SVGAGI, per germline. CDR3 nucleotides: TGTGCCAGCAGTTACTCGGGGAAGGCTAACTATGGCTACACCTTC. It is translated as CASSYSGKANYGYTF.

This clonotype came up many times. The rearrangement uses TRBV2 and TRBJ2-1; TRBD2 is a possible D gene (6 bases). CDR3 length: 11 amino acids. The V and J ends lost 7 bases and 10 bases respectively, with 11 bases between them. Germline lookup yields CDR1 SNHLY and CDR2 FYNNEI. In DNA, the CDR3 is TGTGCCAGCAACCGGGGGATCGAGCAGTTCTTC. It yields the protein CASNRGIEQFF.

This chain joins TRBV5-6 and TRBJ2-5; a possible D gene is TRBD1 (6 bases). The V gene lost 3 bases and the J gene lost 5 bases, with 11 bases spanning the gap. Per the germline V gene, CDR1 is SGHDT and CDR2 is YYEEEE. The CDR3 runs 13 residues. The CDR3 sequence: CASSSRGEETQYF. The CDR3 DNA reads as TGTGCCAGCAGCTCCAGGGGTGAGGAGACCCAGTACTTC.

The sample holds many counts of this clonotype. The rearrangement joins TRBV25-1 to TRBJ1-4; D possibly corresponds to TRBD1 (5 bases). This CDR3 is 15 amino acids long. Germline V gene sequence: CDR1 MGHDK, CDR2 SYGVNS. V lost 2 bases to trimming and J lost 7 bases, with 14 bases between them. For the CDR3, the DNA is TGTGCCAGCAGTGAACCAGGGTGGGAGTCTGAAAAACTGTTTTTT. This encodes CASSEPGWESEKLFF.

This chain joins TRBV30 and TRBJ1-1; D is perhaps TRBD1 (6 bases). Looked up from germline, CDR1 is GTSNPN and CDR2 is SVGIG (reference sequence). The CDR3 runs 12 residues. V shed 6 bases and J shed 0 bases, with 8 bases lying between them. Here the CDR3 reads CACGQLNTEAFF. The CDR3 bases are TGTGCCTGTGGACAGTTGAACACTGAAGCTTTCTTT.

This clonotype showed up just once. A much larger clone differs by one base, so this may be a read error. The CDR3 is CASSAEDRVGGYTF. The CDR3 DNA sequence: TGTGCCAGCAGCGCAGAGGACAGGGTCGGCGGCTACACCTTC. The rearrangement uses TRBV25-1 and TRBJ1-2, with TRBD1 matching over 8 bases. Germline CDR1 and CDR2: MGHDK and SYGVNS. The V segment lost 6 bases and the J segment 8 bases; nucleotides outside the gene matches: 11. The CDR3 is 14 amino acids.

This clonotype was picked up many times. V usage is TRBV24-1 and J usage is TRBJ2-7; D is possibly TRBD2 (5 bases). This CDR3 contains 13 residues. Trimming cost V 4 bases and J 0 bases, with 6 bases left between them. Germline V CDR1 and CDR2: KGHDR, SFDVKD. This CDR3 reads CATSDRDSYEQYF. Written as DNA, the CDR3 is TGTGCCACCAGTGACCGGGACTCCTACGAGCAGTACTTC.

This clonotype was seen ten or more times. The gene calls are TRBV7-9 and TRBJ1-2; no reliable D call. There are 15 residues in the CDR3. Trimming took 1 base from V and 6 from J, leaving 15 bases between them. From germline, CDR1 is SEHNR and CDR2 FQNEAQ (reference sequence). The CDR3 sequence: CASSLGSGSFDGYTF. CDR3 nucleotides: TGTGCCAGCAGCTTAGGAAGTGGCAGTTTCGATGGCTACACCTTC.

Comment on this clonotype: Germline and junction disagree at one end, which may indicate a read error. The genes are TRBV10-3 and TRBJ2-1; 9 nucleotides agree with TRBD1. The germline gives CDR1 ENHRY, CDR2 SYGVKD. The length of the CDR3 is 15 residues. In DNA form, the CDR3 reads TGTGCCAGCAGTTTTAGGACAGGGGTCCACAATGAGCAGTTCTTC. It specifies CASSFRTGVHNEQFF.

The CDR3 spells CSAPWTSAGSYNEQFF. The CDR3 coding sequence is TGCAGTGCCCCGTGGACTAGCGCAGGCTCCTACAATGAGCAGTTCTTC. The rearrangement joins TRBV20-1 to TRBJ2-1; 9 bases are shared with TRBD2. From germline, CDR1 is DFQATT and CDR2 SNEGSKA (reference sequence). The trim removed 6 bases at V and 0 bases at J, leaving 9 bases unmatched. CDR3 length: 16 amino acids.

The chain is built from TRBV25-1 and TRBJ2-6, with TRBD1 matching over 11 bases. The CDR3 extends over 18 amino acids. Germline V gene lookup returns CDR1 MGHDK and CDR2 SYGVNS. Trimming at V came to 5 bases and at J to 1 base, leaving 7 bases not matched to a gene. The CDR3 here is CASSTRTGGESGANVLTF. The CDR3 coding sequence is TGTGCCAGCAGTACACGGACAGGGGGCGAGTCTGGGGCCAACGTCCTGACTTTC.

This clonotype was seen a single time. This may stem from a read error, because a much larger clone lies one nucleotide away. This rearrangement joins TRBV7-9 to TRBJ1-1; perhaps TRBD1 as D (5 bases). In germline, CDR1 is SEHNR, CDR2 FQNEAQ (reference sequence). V gave up 4 bases and J gave up 7 bases, with 13 bases separating them. The CDR3 consists of 13 residues. The CDR3 coding sequence is TGTGCCAGCAGCTCCCAGGAGGGGAGTGAAGCTTTCTTT. This codes for CASSSQEGSEAFF.

This clonotype was counted a few times. V gene TRBV20-1 combines with J gene TRBJ2-5; D is ambiguous. Germline CDR1 reads DFQATT; CDR2 reads SNEGSKA (reference sequence). V lost 5 bases, J lost 5 bases, and 15 bases lay in between. The CDR3 totals 13 residues. DNA of the CDR3: TGCAGTGCTTCGGACGGGCGCTTGGAGACCCAGTACTTC. Protein: CSASDGRLETQYF.

This sequence joins TRBV20-1 and TRBJ2-1, with TRBD2 matching over 10 bases. CDR3 length equals 16 residues. Germline V gene sequence: CDR1 DFQATT, CDR2 SNEGSKA (reference sequence). Trimming took 0 bases from V and 5 from J; bases not matched to a gene: 7. The CDR3 region has the DNA TGCAGTGCTAGAGAACAGGCAGCGGGGGGGCACAATGAGCAGTTCTTC. Its translation: CSAREQAAGGHNEQFF.

This chain joins TRBV5-1 and TRBJ2-1; 9 bases fit TRBD2. The CDR3 totals 17 residues. Trimming cost V 1 base and J 5 bases; bases outside gene matches: 10. CDR1 is SGHRS, CDR2 YFSETQ, per germline. The CDR3 DNA sequence: TGCGCCAGCAGCTTGAGGCCGAGAGCGGGGGGAGACAATGAGCAGTTCTTC. Residues: CASSLRPRAGGDNEQFF.

This clonotype was seen only a few times. Sequence at one end of the junction differs from germline and may be a read error. The chain joins TRBV9 to TRBJ2-2; maybe TRBD2 (5 bases). The CDR3 has 12 amino acids. CDR1 is SGDLS and CDR2 is YYNGEE in the germline V gene. CDR3 in amino acids: CACSARLGELFF. The CDR3 region has the DNA TGTGCCTGCAGCGCCCGACTAGGGGAGCTGTTTTTT. The entire variable domain, with the rest obtained from reference TRBV9 and TRBJ2-2, is as follows: DSGVTQTPKHLITATGQRVTLRCSPRSGDLSVYWYQQSLDQGLQFLIQYYNGEERAKGNILERFSAQQFPDLHSELNLSSLELGDSALYFCACSARLGELFFGEGSRLTVL.

This clonotype has just one count. This chain uses TRBV11-2 with TRBJ1-4; 9 positions match TRBD1. CDR3 length: 16 residues. J was trimmed by 7 bases and V by 5 bases; bases with no gene match: 11. CDR1 is SGHAT and CDR2 is FQNNGV in the germline V gene. The CDR3 region is CASSPRITGGIEKLFF. CDR3 DNA: TGTGCCAGCAGCCCCAGAATTACAGGGGGCATTGAAAAACTGTTTTTT.

This clonotype is a singleton in its sample. The chain is built from TRBV9 and TRBJ1-3; D unresolved. The V gene's germline CDR1 is SGDLS and CDR2 YYNGEE. The CDR3 covers 12 residues. V was pared by 4 bases and J by 10 bases, with 12 bases between. The CDR3 spells CASSPPGGTIYF. In DNA, the CDR3 is TGTGCCAGCAGCCCCCCTGGTGGGACCATATATTTT.